This is a list of T cell receptor beta chains from one sample in a study of cytotoxic CD8 clonotypes in ibrutinib-treated CLL. TCRdb's copy holds only in-frame clones and misses some; the assay was immunoSEQ multiplex PCR. Of about 200,000 clones listed, roughly 73% are singletons. The source material was PBMCs, sampled after 12 months of ibrutinib treatment. The receptor set was obtained from a human donor with chronic lymphocytic leukemia. The CDR3 runs from the conserved cysteine through the conserved F or W. Fields, in order: V gene, clone size, J gene, D gene, CDR3 protein, CDR3 DNA. A D gene is named only where the DNA matches it firmly. A row's size may be missing; if present it is once, few, many or a size class.

TRBV18	.	TRBJ1-2	.	CASSPLTVNYGYTF	TGTGCCAGCTCACCTCTGACGGTTAACTATGGCTACACCTTC
TRBV5-6	.	TRBJ2-7	.	CASSWEFRGEQYF	TGTGCCAGCAGTTGGGAGTTCCGGGGCGAGCAGTACTTC
TRBV9	.	TRBJ2-1	.	CASSVGVGYGYEQFF	TGTGCCAGCAGCGTAGGCGTTGGCTATGGGTATGAGCAGTTCTTC
TRBV7-6	.	TRBJ1-1	TRBD1	CASSLVGSGTGNTEAFF	TGTGCCAGCAGCTTAGTGGGGAGTGGGACAGGGAACACTGAAGCTTTCTTT
TRBV4-1	.	TRBJ2-3	.	CASSQDLATDTQYF	TGCGCCAGCAGCCAAGACTTAGCCACAGATACGCAGTATTTT
TRBV11-3	few	TRBJ2-5	.	CASSGGRTQETQYF	TGTGCCAGCAGCGGGGGCAGAACCCAAGAGACCCAGTACTTC
TRBV9	.	TRBJ2-3	.	CASSVGQLFIDTQYF	TGTGCCAGCAGCGTAGGACAGCTCTTTATAGATACGCAGTATTTT
TRBV11-3	.	TRBJ2-3	TRBD2	CASSLVAGAQDTQYF	TGTGCCAGCAGCTTAGTAGCGGGGGCCCAAGATACGCAGTATTTT
TRBV5-1	.	TRBJ2-1	TRBD2	CASSPTTSGIGRANEQFF	TGCGCCAGCAGCCCAACGACTAGCGGGATCGGTCGGGCCAATGAGCAGTTCTTC
TRBV6-1	.	TRBJ1-1	.	CANRDPRGLGTEAFF	TGTGCCAACCGGGACCCCAGGGGCCTCGGCACTGAAGCTTTCTTT
TRBV4-2	.	TRBJ2-6	.	CASSQDRGRVGNVLTF	TGTGCCAGCAGCCAAGATCGGGGACGAGTGGGCAACGTCCTGACTTTC
TRBV5-1	few	TRBJ2-7	TRBD2	CASSLGLAGGPYEQYF	TGCGCCAGCAGCTTGGGCCTAGCGGGGGGGCCCTACGAGCAGTACTTC
TRBV9	.	TRBJ2-6	TRBD1	CASSETGSSLTNVLTF	TGTGCCAGCAGTGAGACAGGGTCTAGTCTCACCAACGTCCTGACTTTC
TRBV21-1	.	TRBJ2-3	.	CASDPGTSGSFADTQYF	TGTGCCAGCGACCCTGGGACTAGCGGGAGTTTCGCAGATACGCAGTATTTT
TRBV11-2	.	TRBJ2-1	TRBD2	CASSLERLAVYNEQFF	TGTGCCAGCAGCTTAGAGCGACTAGCGGTCTACAATGAGCAGTTCTTC
TRBV30	few	TRBJ2-1	.	CAWSVLGLVRNEQFF	TGTGCCTGGAGTGTACTGGGACTCGTACGCAATGAGCAGTTCTTC
TRBV10-2	.	TRBJ2-3	TRBD1	CASSLTGGFTDTQYF	TGCGCCAGCAGTCTGACAGGGGGATTCACAGATACGCAGTATTTT